The next 21 T cell receptor beta chains were all read from a single sample in a study of T cells in Graves' hyperthyroidism and ophthalmopathy. Amplification yielded TCR beta CDR3 regions, with RNA transcripts as the source. TCR CDR3 underwent first-round RT-PCR with the HTBI primer set. TCRdb recomputed calls from the multiplex PCR reads with MiXCR, one row per CDR3 protein. This sample has a few hundred thousand distinct CDR3 sequences, with 15% to 19% found just once. Source material: blood. These receptors were taken from a woman younger than 30 with Graves' hyperthyroidism.

This clonotype was seen ten or more times. The V call is TRBV5-8, the J call TRBJ2-5, with no clear D. Trimming shortened V by 0 bases and J by 1 base, and 7 bases separated the two germline ends. CDR1 SGHTS and CDR2 YDEGEE come from the germline V gene. The length of the CDR3 is 14 residues. As DNA, the CDR3 is TGTGCCAGCAGCTTGGCCACAGTCCAAGAGACCCAGTACTTC. Its protein product is CASSLATVQETQYF. Based on the CDR3 plus reference TRBV5-8 and TRBJ2-5, the full variable domain is EAGVTQSPTHLIKTRGQQATLRCSPISGHTSVYWYQQALGLGLQFLLWYDEGEERNRGNFPPRFSGRQFPNYSSELNVNALELEDSALYLCASSLATVQETQYFGPGTRLLVL.

Notes on this clonotype: A much larger clone lies a single base off, so this may be a read error. This chain uses TRBV7-2 with TRBJ2-2, with 9 positions matching TRBD2. This CDR3 contains 16 residues. Germline-derived CDR1 and CDR2 are SGHTA and FQGNSA. The V gene end was trimmed by 5 bases and the J gene end by 4 bases; junction bases not matched to a gene: 8. DNA for the CDR3: TGTACCAGCAGCCGTCCGGGACTAGCCGGCACCGGGGAGCTGTTTTTT. This encodes CTSSRPGLAGTGELFF.

The rearrangement joins TRBV29-1 to TRBJ2-5, with TRBD1 as a possible D gene (5 bases). Germline V gives CDR1 SQVTM, CDR2 ANQGSEA. CDR3 size: 16 residues. Deletions cut 0 bases from V and 3 bases from J, with 17 bases between. The CDR3 sequence is CSVEDQSTADEETQYF. DNA of the CDR3: TGCAGCGTTGAAGATCAATCGACAGCCGACGAAGAGACCCAGTACTTC.

This clonotype appeared many times. The chain is built from TRBV7-9 and TRBJ2-7; 11 positions agree with TRBD2. Trimming took 10 bases from V and 5 from J; bases not matched to a gene: 7. The CDR3 runs 13 residues. Germline assignment: CDR1 SEHNR and CDR2 FQNEAQ (reference sequence). The CDR3 nucleotides read TGTGCCATCGATAGCGGGGGGGCCGACGAGCAGTACTTC. Its protein product is CAIDSGGADEQYF.

This clonotype turned up a few times. The chain employs TRBV7-9 and TRBJ1-3; D not certain. Trimming pared 5 bases from V and 0 bases from J, leaving 17 bases between. The CDR3 runs 17 residues. The germline CDR1 and CDR2 sequences are SEHNR and FQNEAQ (reference sequence). The CDR3 nucleotides are TGTGCCAGCAGCCCCCTTTCGCTTCCCGGCTCTGGAAACACCATATATTTT. This gives the protein CASSPLSLPGSGNTIYF. Full variable domain (missing parts from reference TRBV7-9 and TRBJ1-3): DTGVSQNPRHKITKRGQNVTFRCDPISEHNRLYWYRQTLGQGPEFLTYFQNEAQLEKSRLLSDRFSAERPKGSFSTLEIQRTEQGDSAMYLCASSPLSLPGSGNTIYFGEGSWLTVV.

This clonotype was counted ten times or more. The rearrangement links TRBV2 to TRBJ1-5, with D unresolved. The CDR3 runs to 15 residues. Germline V gene lookup returns CDR1 SNHLY and CDR2 FYNNEI. Trimming took off 5 bases at V and 6 bases at J, with 17 bases between the two ends. The CDR3: CASSPQLSLSQPQHF. DNA for the CDR3: TGTGCCAGCAGTCCCCAGTTAAGCTTGAGTCAGCCCCAGCATTTT. Full variable domain (rest looked up from reference TRBV2 and TRBJ1-5): EPEVTQTPSHQVTQMGQEVILRCVPISNHLYFYWYRQILGQKVEFLVSFYNNEISEKSEIFDDQFSVERPDGSNFTLKIRSTKLEDSAMYFCASSPQLSLSQPQHFGDGTRLSIL.

At least ten counts were recorded for this clonotype. This rearrangement joins TRBV20-1 to TRBJ1-6; 12 positions match TRBD1. There are 16 residues in the CDR3. CDR1 is DFQATT, CDR2 SNEGSKA, per germline (reference sequence). J gave up 8 bases and V 1 base, and 6 bases lay outside the gene matches. The CDR3 nucleotides are TGCAGTGCTAGAGGCGGGACAGGGGGCGCGGATTCACCCCTCCACTTT. Protein product: CSARGGTGGADSPLHF.

On this clonotype: A much larger clone differs from this one at a single base, so this may be a read error. J is TRBJ1-2 and V is TRBV20-1; 9 nucleotides match TRBD1. V trimming: 3 bases; J trimming: 7 bases; junction bases outside the gene matches: 15. This CDR3 is 16 amino acids long. The germline gives CDR1 DFQATT, CDR2 SNEGSKA (reference sequence). The CDR3 nucleotides are TGCAGTGCTAGTGCTGGGCCGGGACAGGGCGAGTGTGGCTACACCTTC. It specifies CSASAGPGQGECGYTF.

The table lists this clonotype with many counts. V usage is TRBV7-3 and J usage is TRBJ2-5, with a weak D call TRBD1 (5 bases). Germline V lookup: CDR1 SGHTA, CDR2 FQGTGA. V lost 3 bases and J lost 5, with 13 bases in between. CDR3 length: 14 amino acids. The CDR3 sequence is CASSLNRAGETQYF. In nucleotides, the CDR3 is TGTGCCAGCAGCTTGAACCGGGCAGGGGAGACCCAGTACTTC.

The genes are TRBV9 and TRBJ2-4; TRBD1 matches 7 bases. This CDR3 region has 16 residues. V was pared by 0 bases and J by 5 bases, with 8 bases of the junction left unmatched. Germline V gene data show CDR1 as SGDLS and CDR2 as YYNGEE. The CDR3 nucleotides read TGTGCCAGCAGCGTAGGCCTGACAGGGCTGGAAAACATTCAGTACTTC. Translation: CASSVGLTGLENIQYF.

This clonotype was seen repeatedly, ten times or more. The chain links TRBV24-1 to TRBJ2-2, with 10 positions matching TRBD2. Germline CDR1 reads KGHDR; CDR2 reads SFDVKD. V shed 3 bases, J shed 8 bases, and the junction held 8 bases outside the gene matches. CDR3 length: 16 amino acids. CDR3 sequence reads: CATSDIAGGTRGELFF. The CDR3 region has the DNA TGTGCCACCAGTGATATAGCGGGAGGAACCCGGGGGGAGCTGTTTTTT.

DNA for the CDR3: TGTGCCAGCAGTTACTCGTTTACGGGGGGGCCTCCCGAGCAGTTCTTC. Residues: CASSYSFTGGPPEQFF. The V gene is TRBV6-2 or TRBV6-3, the J gene TRBJ2-1; 8 bases agree with TRBD2. CDR3 size: 16 residues. The V segment lost 0 bases and the J segment 10 bases; nucleotides outside the gene matches: 11. Germline V gene lookup returns CDR1 MNHEY and CDR2 SVGEGT.

The table lists this clonotype with many counts. The chain links TRBV12-3 or TRBV12-4 to TRBJ1-5; D gene unclear. V was trimmed by 5 bases and J by 5 bases, leaving 16 bases between them. The CDR3 is 15 amino acids. CDR3 in DNA: TGTGCCAGCAGTCCCAGATCAGGTCTTTATCAGCCCCAGCATTTT. Translation gives CASSPRSGLYQPQHF.

This clonotype was seen at least ten times. The CDR3 DNA follows: TGTGCCAGCAGATGGGCGGGAACCGAGACCCAGTACTTC. Encoded protein: CASRWAGTETQYF. The rearrangement links TRBV25-1 to TRBJ2-5; D perhaps matches TRBD2 (6 bases). CDR3 length: 13 residues. Between the trimmed V and J ends, which lost 6 bases and 5 bases, there was a span of 13 bases. Germline assignment: CDR1 MGHDK and CDR2 SYGVNS.

This clonotype was observed many times. The rearrangement joins TRBV12-3 or TRBV12-4 to TRBJ1-1; tentative D call: TRBD1 (5 bases). This CDR3 is built from 15 residues. Trimming removed 2 bases from V and 4 bases from J, with 14 bases in between. The CDR3 loop is CASSLTAGRGTEAFF. The CDR3 DNA sequence: TGTGCCAGCAGTTTAACGGCGGGGCGGGGCACTGAAGCTTTCTTT.

This chain uses TRBV20-1 with TRBJ2-1, with D possibly being TRBD1 or TRBD2 (5 bases each). In germline, CDR1 is DFQATT, CDR2 SNEGSKA (reference sequence). The V gene lost 3 bases and the J gene lost 0 bases, with 12 bases spanning the gap. The length of the CDR3 is 15 residues. CDR3 loop: CSASGRGSSYNEQFF. DNA of the CDR3: TGCAGTGCTAGTGGTCGGGGCAGCTCCTACAATGAGCAGTTCTTC.

This clonotype showed up many times. The J gene is TRBJ1-1, the V gene TRBV2; D remains ambiguous. The CDR3 extends over 17 amino acids. Trimming pared 4 bases from V and 1 base from J, leaving 19 bases between. CDR1 is SNHLY, CDR2 FYNNEI, per germline. The CDR3 protein is CASSGLGIPPENTEAFF. Here the CDR3 DNA reads TGTGCCAGCAGTGGTCTGGGAATCCCCCCCGAGAACACTGAAGCTTTCTTT.

The chain carries TRBV19 and TRBJ1-2; a weak D match, TRBD1 (5 bases). Per germline, CDR1 LNHDA and CDR2 SQIVND (reference sequence). This CDR3 is 14 amino acids long. The V gene lost 5 bases and the J gene lost 7 bases, with 17 bases spanning the gap. This CDR3 reads CASSPGPRGGGYTF. The CDR3 region has the DNA TGTGCCAGTAGTCCAGGGCCCCGAGGCGGTGGCTACACCTTC. Combining the CDR3 with reference TRBV19 and TRBJ1-2 gives the whole variable domain DGGITQSPKYLFRKEGQNVTLSCEQNLNHDAMYWYRQDPGQGLRLIYYSQIVNDFQKGDIAEGYSVSREKKESFPLTVTSAQKNPTAFYLCASSPGPRGGGYTFGSGTRLTVV.

This clonotype was observed at least ten times. The V call is TRBV27, the J call TRBJ2-2; 11 nucleotides line up with TRBD2. The germline CDR1 and CDR2 sequences are MNHEY and SMNVEV (reference sequence). V was clipped by 5 bases and J by 5 bases; unmatched bases: 10. The length of the CDR3 is 17 residues. The CDR3 DNA reads TGTGCCAGCAGTACTTTAGCGGGAGGGCCGGGGACCGGGGAGCTGTTTTTT. As protein: CASSTLAGGPGTGELFF.

This clonotype was recorded once. This chain links TRBV6-1 with TRBJ2-1, with D uncertain. Germline V lookup: CDR1 MNHNS, CDR2 SASEGT. The CDR3 has 13 residues. The V gene lost 3 bases and the J gene lost 9 bases, with 12 bases spanning the gap. For the CDR3, the DNA is TGTGCCAGCAGTGAGGGCTATTTGCCTGAGCAGTTCTTC. This sequence encodes CASSEGYLPEQFF.

This clonotype was found many times. This chain uses TRBV7-9 with TRBJ1-2; D is possibly TRBD1 (5 bases). Germline assignment: CDR1 SEHNR and CDR2 FQNEAQ (reference sequence). The CDR3 contains 14 residues. With 2 bases removed from V and 8 bases from J, the gap between germline ends came to 15 bases. The CDR3 nucleotides read TGTGCCAGCAGCTTATTCGCCAGGGAGGACGGCTACACCTTC. This codes for CASSLFAREDGYTF.